Below, 32 T cell receptor beta chains from the same sample are listed, as sequenced in a study of T-cell memory formation after mild COVID-19. TCRdb re-called the 5' RACE reads with MiXCR, one entry per CDR3 protein. The profile shows roughly 130,000 distinct CDR3 sequences, approximately 15% of them singletons. Material: PBMCs or a T cell subset sorted from them (not recorded which). Receptors originate from a man aged 18 to 30 who had mild COVID-19 (a few samples of this study predate the infection). Cell type and time point are not known.

The chain links TRBV6-2 or TRBV6-3 to TRBJ2-6; 9 bases line up with TRBD1. The CDR3 is 19 residues long. CDR1 MNHEY and CDR2 SVGEGT come from the germline V gene. After removal of 6 bases from V and 0 bases from J, the junction contained 12 bases not matched to a gene. DNA for the CDR3: TGTGCCAGCAGAACCCGCTACAGGGGGCCCGGCTCTGGGGCCAACGTCCTGACTTTC. This translates into CASRTRYRGPGSGANVLTF.

In its sample, this clonotype was seen a few times. The V call is TRBV4-2, the J call TRBJ2-2; no definite D call. The CDR3 consists of 12 residues. Trimming shortened V by 4 bases and J by 6 bases, and 6 bases separated the two germline ends. The V gene's germline CDR1 is LGHNA and CDR2 YNFKEQ. DNA of the CDR3: TGTGCCAGCAGCCTGCCACCCGGGGAGCTGTTTTTT. It yields the protein CASSLPPGELFF.

The sample holds a few counts of this clonotype. This chain connects TRBV27 to TRBJ1-5; D call uncertain. Trimming removed 1 base at V and 3 bases at J, with 10 bases between. The germline V gene encodes CDR1 MNHEY and CDR2 SMNVEV (reference sequence). The CDR3 is made up of 15 amino acids. Here the CDR3 reads CASSLYGRNNQPQHF. The DNA for the CDR3 is TGTGCCAGCAGTTTATATGGGAGAAACAATCAGCCCCAGCATTTT.

The chain recombines TRBV5-1 with TRBJ1-2; unclear D gene. Trimming cost V 2 bases and J 8 bases, with 13 bases left between them. This CDR3 region has 13 residues. Germline V lookup: CDR1 SGHRS, CDR2 YFSETQ. The CDR3 reads CASSLSESAGYTF. The CDR3 DNA follows: TGCGCCAGCAGCTTAAGCGAGTCTGCCGGCTACACCTTC.

This clonotype appeared a few times. The chain carries TRBV29-1 and TRBJ1-5; maybe TRBD1 (6 bases). The CDR3 sequence is 13 residues long. Trimming removed 4 bases at V and 9 bases at J, with 16 bases between. The V gene's germline CDR1 is SQVTM and CDR2 ANQGSEA. The CDR3 loop reads CSVVVGGRGPQHF. CDR3 DNA: TGCAGCGTTGTCGTGGGGGGGCGAGGGCCCCAGCATTTT.

DNA of the CDR3: TGTGCCACCAGTGAGAGCAATGAGCAGTTCTTC. Translated: CATSESNEQFF. The V call is TRBV24-1, the J call TRBJ2-1; D ambiguous. Germline V lookup: CDR1 KGHDR, CDR2 SFDVKD. This CDR3 is built from 11 residues. Trimming left V 4 bases short and J 6 bases short, with 3 bases between.

CDR3 nucleotide sequence: TGTGCCAGCAGCCTGGTTGTCGCTGAAGCTTTCTTT. It specifies CASSLVVAEAFF. The chain recombines TRBV7-9 with TRBJ1-1; D is ambiguous. Germline lookup yields CDR1 SEHNR and CDR2 FQNEAQ (reference sequence). V lost 5 bases, J lost 6 bases, and 10 bases lay in between. The CDR3 length is 12 residues.

The chain joins TRBV6-5 to TRBJ2-3; D remains ambiguous. V was pared by 0 bases and J by 3 bases, with 10 bases between. The CDR3 is 15 amino acids. The germline CDR1 and CDR2 sequences are MNHEY and SVGAGI. The CDR3, as DNA: TGTGCCAGCAGTTACTCGAGTGGGCAGACAGATACGCAGTATTTT. This gives the protein CASSYSSGQTDTQYF.

A remark on this clonotype: Sequence at one end of the junction differs from germline and may be a read error. The CDR3 protein is CASSPSSGNTIYF. CDR3 DNA: TGTGCTAGCAGCCCTAGCTCTGGAAACACCATATATTTT. The J gene is TRBJ1-3, the V gene TRBV7-7, with D unclear. The CDR3 sequence is 13 residues long. Germline values: CDR1 SSHAT, CDR2 FNYEAQ (reference sequence).

A few counts support this clonotype. The chain is built from TRBV11-2 and TRBJ2-7; D gene ambiguous. Germline assignment: CDR1 SGHAT and CDR2 FQNNGV. The CDR3 covers 14 residues. V lost 0 bases and J 1 base, leaving 7 bases between the germline ends. CDR3 sequence: CASSLDRASYEQYF. CDR3 sequence (DNA): TGTGCCAGCAGCTTAGATCGGGCATCCTACGAGCAGTACTTC.

This clonotype was seen a few times. The rearrangement uses TRBV5-1 and TRBJ1-5; TRBD1 matches 10 bases. Germline CDR1 is SGHRS and CDR2 is YFSETQ. The CDR3 is 16 residues long. The J segment lost 5 bases and the V segment lost 5 bases, leaving 10 bases of the junction unmatched. The CDR3 sequence is CASRRGTGDGDQPQHF. DNA for the CDR3: TGCGCCAGCAGGAGAGGGACAGGGGATGGGGATCAGCCCCAGCATTTT.

In its sample, this clonotype was seen many times. V is TRBV7-2 and J is TRBJ2-3, with 10 nucleotides matching TRBD2. The CDR3 sequence is 14 residues long. V shed 6 bases, J shed 2 bases, and the junction held 2 bases outside the gene matches. Germline loops: CDR1 SGHTA, CDR2 FQGNSA. CDR3 sequence reads: CASRGLANTDTQYF. Written as DNA, the CDR3 is TGTGCCAGCAGGGGACTAGCGAACACAGATACGCAGTATTTT.

This clonotype came up many times. The V gene is TRBV7-3, the J gene TRBJ2-7; D may match TRBD1 or TRBD2 (5 bases each). Germline V CDR1 and CDR2: SGHTA, FQGTGA. The CDR3 loop spans 13 amino acids. Trimming cost V 5 bases and J 4 bases, with 12 bases left between them. In DNA, the CDR3 is TGTGCCAGCAGCCGGGACGCCGGATACGAGCAGTACTTC. This sequence encodes CASSRDAGYEQYF.

This clonotype appeared a few times. The chain couples TRBV12-3 or TRBV12-4 to TRBJ2-3, with TRBD2 matching over 13 bases. The CDR3 contains 15 residues. The J segment lost 5 bases and the V segment lost 5 bases, leaving 4 bases of the junction unmatched. CDR3 protein: CASSPRLAGGDTQYF. In nucleotides, the CDR3 is TGTGCCAGCAGTCCTCGACTAGCGGGGGGAGATACGCAGTATTTT.

The chain links TRBV18 to TRBJ2-5; TRBD1 might be the D (5 bases). Trimming took off 4 bases at V and 2 bases at J, with 8 bases between the two ends. The CDR3 is 13 residues long. The V gene's germline CDR1 is KGHSH and CDR2 LQKENI. CDR3 in amino acids: CASSRAGQETQYF. In DNA, the CDR3 is TGTGCCAGCTCACGTGCAGGGCAAGAGACCCAGTACTTC.

This clonotype was seen only a few times. J is TRBJ1-1 and V is TRBV20-1; 9 bases align to TRBD1. Per the germline V gene, CDR1 is DFQATT and CDR2 is SNEGSKA (reference sequence). This CDR3 has 15 amino acids. The trim removed 2 bases at V and 5 bases at J, leaving 9 bases unmatched. The CDR3 bases are TGCAGTGCTAGACCCACGACAGGGGGTCTGACTGAAGCTTTCTTT. Protein: CSARPTTGGLTEAFF.

The chain is built from TRBV24-1 and TRBJ2-1, with 9 bases identical to TRBD1. Germline loops: CDR1 KGHDR, CDR2 SFDVKD. The CDR3 contains 15 residues. The ends lost 5 bases at V and 7 bases at J; junction bases unmatched: 8. As DNA, the CDR3 is TGTGCCACCAGTGGAACCGGGACAGGGTTAAATGAGCAGTTCTTC. Its translation: CATSGTGTGLNEQFF.

V gene TRBV5-1 combines with J gene TRBJ2-3; D is ambiguous. This CDR3 contains 12 residues. The V end lost 5 bases, the J end lost 0 bases, and 4 bases lay between the germline ends. Germline V gene lookup returns CDR1 SGHRS and CDR2 YFSETQ. In nucleotides, the CDR3 is TGCGCCAGCAGGCTGAGCACAGATACGCAGTATTTT. This encodes CASRLSTDTQYF.

The rearrangement joins TRBV12-3 or TRBV12-4 to TRBJ2-2; tentative D call: TRBD1 (5 bases). Trimming stripped 5 bases from V and 4 bases from J, with 14 bases between. The CDR3 extends over 15 amino acids. The CDR3 DNA sequence: TGTGCCAGCAGTCCGAGAAGGGGTTTCACCGGGGAGCTGTTTTTT. This encodes CASSPRRGFTGELFF.

The gene calls are TRBV5-1 and TRBJ2-3; 7 bases map to TRBD2. V dropped 0 bases and J dropped 1; count of bases not matched to a gene: 5. Germline loops: CDR1 SGHRS, CDR2 YFSETQ. The CDR3 is 16 residues long. Here the CDR3 reads CASSLALSGGTDTQYF. CDR3 bases: TGCGCCAGCAGCTTGGCCTTAAGCGGGGGCACAGATACGCAGTATTTT.

This clonotype was counted between two and nine times. J is TRBJ2-5 and V is TRBV5-1; D is ambiguous. The length of the CDR3 is 14 residues. V dropped 3 bases and J dropped 5 bases, with 14 bases sitting between them. Germline loops: CDR1 SGHRS, CDR2 YFSETQ. The CDR3 DNA reads as TGCGCCAGCAGCTCCCGGACCCCGGCGGAGACCCAGTACTTC. This gives the protein CASSSRTPAETQYF.

At least ten counts were recorded for this clonotype. The CDR3 DNA reads TGCAGTGCTAGTAACCCAAGGGGCGCCGGGGAGCTGTTTTTT. It encodes CSASNPRGAGELFF. The chain joins TRBV20-1 to TRBJ2-2; weak D call: TRBD1 (5 bases). The CDR3 covers 14 residues. V lost 3 bases, J lost 6 bases, and 14 bases lay in between. Germline V CDR1 and CDR2: DFQATT, SNEGSKA (reference sequence).

This clonotype was observed many times. V gene TRBV11-2 combines with J gene TRBJ2-5, with 7 bases matching TRBD1. V dropped 5 bases and J dropped 5; count of bases not matched to a gene: 8. CDR3 length equals 14 residues. Germline CDR1 reads SGHAT; CDR2 reads FQNNGV. The CDR3 loop is CASSETRGSETQYF. The CDR3 DNA is TGTGCCAGCAGCGAAACCAGGGGGAGTGAGACCCAGTACTTC. Full variable domain (remainder filled in from reference TRBV11-2 and TRBJ2-5): EAGVAQSPRYKIIEKRQSVAFWCNPISGHATLYWYQQILGQGPKLLIQFQNNGVVDDSQLPKDRFSAERLKGVDSTLKIQPAKLEDSAVYLCASSETRGSETQYFGPGTRLLVL.

The chain couples TRBV4-1 to TRBJ2-3, with D maybe TRBD2 (6 bases). V was trimmed by 0 bases and J by 0 bases, leaving 10 bases between them. Per the germline V gene, CDR1 is MGHRA and CDR2 is YSYEKL. This CDR3 is 16 amino acids long. The CDR3 protein is CASSQDKRASTDTQYF. The CDR3 bases are TGCGCCAGCAGCCAAGATAAGCGGGCTAGCACAGATACGCAGTATTTT.

Only a few counts were recorded for this clonotype. The J gene is TRBJ2-7, the V gene TRBV7-6, with 7 bases aligning to TRBD2. Per the germline V gene, CDR1 is SGHVS and CDR2 is FNYEAQ. There are 16 residues in the CDR3. V trimming: 3 bases; J trimming: 0 bases; junction bases outside the gene matches: 8. CDR3 sequence: CASSLLSGVPSYEQYF. CDR3 DNA: TGTGCCAGCAGCTTGCTGAGCGGGGTGCCCTCCTACGAGCAGTACTTC.

The chain employs TRBV20-1 and TRBJ2-7; TRBD1 matches at 7 bases. CDR1 and CDR2 from the germline V gene are DFQATT and SNEGSKA (reference sequence). This CDR3 spans 13 amino acids. Trimming removed 3 bases from V and 1 base from J; junction bases left unmatched: 3. DNA of the CDR3: TGCAGTGCTAGGGACAGGCGGTCCTACGAGCAGTACGTC. Its translation is CSARDRRSYEQYV.

The chain joins TRBV7-2 to TRBJ1-4; D call uncertain. CDR3 size: 14 residues. V lost 0 bases to trimming and J lost 7 bases, with 9 bases between them. CDR1 SGHTA and CDR2 FQGNSA come from the germline V gene. The DNA for the CDR3 is TGTGCCAGCAGCTTAGCCAGCCCTATTGAAAAACTGTTTTTT. Translated: CASSLASPIEKLFF. Full variable domain (remainder filled in from reference TRBV7-2 and TRBJ1-4): GAGVSQSPSNKVTEKGKDVELRCDPISGHTALYWYRQSLGQGLEFLIYFQGNSAPDKSGLPSDRFSAERTGGSVSTLTIQRTQQEDSAVYLCASSLASPIEKLFFGSGTQLSVL.

The chain links TRBV3-1 to TRBJ2-5; maybe TRBD2 (6 bases). Between the trimmed V and J ends, which lost 4 bases and 4 bases, there was a span of 19 bases. There are 16 residues in the CDR3. The germline V gene encodes CDR1 LGHDT and CDR2 YNNKEL (reference sequence). The CDR3, as DNA: TGTGCCAGCAGCCTAACCGGGGAGGTAAGAGGAGAGACCCAGTACTTC. As protein: CASSLTGEVRGETQYF.

The chain uses TRBV9 and TRBJ2-3; TRBD2 might be the D (6 bases). This CDR3 is 14 amino acids long. The ends were cut back, 6 bases at V and 0 bases at J, with 11 bases in the middle. Germline V lookup: CDR1 SGDLS, CDR2 YYNGEE. The CDR3 sequence: CASTKLASTDTQYF. The CDR3 bases are TGTGCCAGCACCAAGCTAGCGAGCACAGATACGCAGTATTTT.

The CDR3 nucleotides read TGTGCCAGCAGTGAAGTCCCTATACTCTCTGGAAACACCATATATTTT. Its protein is CASSEVPILSGNTIYF. The rearrangement uses TRBV2 and TRBJ1-3; unclear D gene. Trimming cost V 1 base and J 0 bases, with 10 bases left between them. CDR3 size: 16 residues. Germline CDR1 reads SNHLY; CDR2 reads FYNNEI.

This clonotype was counted a single time. This chain uses TRBV2 with TRBJ1-2; TRBD1 matches 7 bases. Unmatched junction bases numbered 5, after V lost 6 bases and J lost 4 bases. CDR1 is SNHLY and CDR2 is FYNNEI in the germline V gene. The CDR3 sequence is 13 residues long. CDR3 protein: CASRRTGLYGYTF. CDR3 bases: TGTGCCAGCAGAAGGACAGGACTCTATGGCTACACCTTC.

CDR3 region: CASRPGAGGLGYGYTF. The CDR3 bases are TGTGCCAGCAGACCGGGGGCAGGGGGCTTGGGCTATGGCTACACCTTC. The V and J genes are TRBV12-3 or TRBV12-4 and TRBJ1-2, with 8 bases matching TRBD1. The trim removed 6 bases at V and 4 bases at J, leaving 13 bases unmatched. This CDR3 comprises 16 residues.